The clone carrying this TCR beta chain came up many times. Its antigen is currently unknown. This sample is part of a study of CD8 T cells in ankylosing spondylitis. Notes on the study in general: Significant enrichment of disease-linked clones was reportedly seen in matched ankylosing spondylitis synovial fluid. Characteristic, it appeared, of ankylosing spondylitis blood was a TCR beta motif of eight highly homologous variants.

Molecular-barcoded quantitative 5'-RACE produced these TCR beta libraries. One entry per CDR3 protein, called by TCRdb with MiXCR from the 5' RACE reads. Of about 250,000 distinct CDR3 sequences listed, roughly 25% are singletons. This CDR3 has 12 amino acids. V shed 7 bases and J shed 6 bases, with 14 bases lying between them. CDR1 is SGHDT and CDR2 is YYEEEE in the germline V gene. The material sequenced was blood, either unsorted or a sorted T cell fraction (not recorded which). The rearrangement uses TRBV5-6 and TRBJ2-7; D gene ambiguous. This TCR was sampled from a male donor with ankylosing spondylitis or in good health (not recorded which). CDR3 coding DNA: TGTGCCAGCGGATACTCAAACAGCGAGCAGTACTTC. It translates to CASGYSNSEQYF.